This T cell receptor beta chain was captured by sequencing in a study of CD8 T cells in Susac syndrome. Reverse transcription used about 0.45 to 1 ug RNA and random hexamers. TCR beta CDR3 was amplified by immunoSEQ covering 54 Vbeta and 13 Jbeta. TCRdb re-called the immunoSEQ multiplex PCR reads with MiXCR, one entry per CDR3 protein. Among fewer than 150,000 distinct CDR3 sequences listed, 90% to 95% were seen once. The study, taken as a whole, reports: In its TCR sequencing and HLA analysis, the study acknowledged that the number of individuals was relatively small.

TCR beta was sequenced from blood CD8+ and CD4+ T cells. Negative isolation yielded the CD8+ and CD4+ T cells, while FACS enriched the TEMRA cells. Details on this clonotype: Its antigen is currently unknown.

Input material: CD4+ T cells from PBMCs. The sequence was obtained from a human donor in good health.

CDR3 sequence (DNA): TGTGCCAGCAGGGGACTAGCGGGAGGGCTTCACTCCTACAATGAGCAGTTCTTC. Protein product: CASRGLAGGLHSYNEQFF. This chain links TRBV3-1 with TRBJ2-1; 16 nucleotides match TRBD2. This CDR3 is 18 amino acids long. Germline loops: CDR1 LGHDT, CDR2 YNNKEL (reference sequence). Unmatched junction bases numbered 5, after V lost 6 bases and J lost 0 bases.